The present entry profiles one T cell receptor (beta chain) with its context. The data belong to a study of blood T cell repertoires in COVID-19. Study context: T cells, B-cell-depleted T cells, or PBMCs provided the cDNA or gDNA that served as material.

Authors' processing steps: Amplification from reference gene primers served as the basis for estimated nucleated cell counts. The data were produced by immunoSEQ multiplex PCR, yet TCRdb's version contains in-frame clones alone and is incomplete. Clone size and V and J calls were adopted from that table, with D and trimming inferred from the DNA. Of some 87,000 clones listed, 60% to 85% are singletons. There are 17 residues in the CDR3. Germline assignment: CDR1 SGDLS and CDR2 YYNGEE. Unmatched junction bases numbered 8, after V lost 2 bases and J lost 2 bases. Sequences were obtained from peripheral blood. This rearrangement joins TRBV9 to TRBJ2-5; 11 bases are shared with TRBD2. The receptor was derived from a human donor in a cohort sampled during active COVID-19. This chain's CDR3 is CASSVRGLAGGQETQYF. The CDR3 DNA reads TGTGCCAGCAGCGTTAGAGGCCTAGCGGGGGGTCAAGAGACCCAGTACTTC.